This T cell receptor (beta chain) was captured by sequencing in a study of blood T cell repertoires in COVID-19. For the study at large: Sources were T cells, B-cell-depleted T cells, or PBMCs; the material itself was cDNA or gDNA.

This CDR3 region has 15 residues. Germline V gene lookup returns CDR1 LGHNA and CDR2 YSLEER. V was trimmed by 0 bases and J by 4 bases, leaving 10 bases between them. The participants were between about 18 and 89 years old and came from roughly 24 US areas. Clinical histories supplied by participants themselves formed the basis of cohort assignment. In the source study's methods: From reference gene primer amplification, estimates of nucleated cell counts were derived. Produced via immunoSEQ multiplex PCR; TCRdb's table is partial and in-frame only. The V and J calls and clone size are taken from that table; D and trimming were inferred from the DNA. The sample has approximately 210,000 clones, around 87% seen once; the top ten hold around 2%.

The rearrangement links TRBV4-3 to TRBJ1-5; TRBD1 is a possible D gene (6 bases). The specimen was PBMCs or T cells enriched from blood (not recorded which). This sequence was found in a woman in her thirties who had recovered from COVID-19. As DNA, the CDR3 is TGCGCCAGCAGCCAAGAAGTAGGGGGTAATCAGCCCCAGCATTTT. Its protein product is CASSQEVGGNQPQHF.